This TCR beta chain originates from a study of cytomegalovirus exposure and HLA in healthy donors. About this clone itself: Its antigen is unknown.

CDR3 length equals 16 residues. The V gene's germline CDR1 is LNHDA and CDR2 SQIVND (reference sequence). The ends lost 7 bases at V and 4 bases at J; junction bases unmatched: 15. Here immunoSEQ multiplex PCR was the method, and the copy in TCRdb shows in-frame clones only, minus some. The sample yields roughly 100,000 clones, 86% seen once. Study observations and caveats: Most TCRs appeared rarely, but some public TCRs recurred in many donors.

The TCR was taken from a woman under 30 in good health and CMV-seropositive. This sequence joins TRBV19 and TRBJ1-2; 7 bases align to TRBD1. Sequencing input: PBMCs. CDR3 DNA: TGTGCCAGTACTCCGGACAGGCTCTCTTGGGTCTATGGCTACACCTTC. Residues: CASTPDRLSWVYGYTF.